This TCR beta chain comes out of a study of CD8 T cells in Susac syndrome (dated by TCRdb to about 2019). Regarding the research as a whole: The study used repertoire sequencing to test whether antigen drove CD8+ T cell activation and differentiation in Susac syndrome.

Peripheral blood CD8+ and CD4+ T cells from healthy donors, Susac syndrome patients and multiple sclerosis patients were profiled by high-throughput TCR beta sequencing. Multiple sclerosis controls were treatment-naive patients with stable or active relapsing-remitting disease fulfilling revised McDonald criteria. Bulk CD8+ and CD4+ T cells were purified by magnetic negative isolation, while CD8+ TEMRA cells were enriched using FACS. Blood was drawn into EDTA tubes, processed within 24 hours, and PBMCs were isolated by density gradient centrifugation. PBMCs intended for TCR sequencing were cryopreserved in liquid nitrogen and were subsequently thawed in a 37 degrees C water bath. Purity of sorted or isolated CD4+, CD8+ and CD8+ TEMRA cells was at least 90%. The investigation overall reported the following: The number of individuals in the TCR sequencing and HLA analysis was acknowledged as relatively small.

CDR1 is given as MNHNY and CDR2 as SVGAGI, both from the germline V gene (reference sequence). V loses 5 bases, J loses 7 bases, and the germline ends lie 15 bases apart. The CDR3 goes from the cysteine to the phenylalanine over 14 residues. The sequence is cut down to CDR3 DNA, 42 bases in frame from base 1. Notes on this clonotype: The antigen it binds to is not known. Within one base of it there is no much larger clone, and no base qualities were kept.

RNA was extracted with the RNeasy kit and about 0.5 to 1 ug was reverse transcribed using random hexamers. The immunoSEQ multiplex PCR assay, which covers 54 Vbeta and 13 Jbeta segments, was used to amplify TCR beta CDR3 regions. PCR amplification bias was corrected by using a synthetic template baseline for primer optimization and computational correction. As for how the authors treated the data: Only productive sequences were kept, with reads annotated to V, D and J genes according to IMGT and analyzed in immunoSEQ Analyzer. To calculate clonality, Shannon entropy was normalized by log2 of the number of productive unique sequences and then subtracted from one. For each patient and control, public and private clones were evaluated among the 100 most prevalent clones. Susac-specific clones were defined as absent from healthy and MS cohorts, 850 to 1,300 published viral clones and other ImmuneACCESS disease sequences. Using fastp at Q25 and MiXCR, TCRdb reprocessed the public reads and kept productive beta chains. Every distinct CDR3 protein forms one entry, paired with its most common genes and DNA. Clone size and V and J calls follow TCRdb, not the original study. Across this sample there are 200,000 to 250,000 distinct CDR3 sequences, with just under 95% seen only once. The top ten constitute around 0.082% of the sample.

The sequence is built from TRBV6-6 and TRBJ1-5, with the identity of the D gene unclear. Sequencing input: CD4+ T cells from PBMCs. The clonotype originates from a human donor with multiple sclerosis. The CDR3 sequence is CASSRTPPVQPQHF. In nucleotides, the sequence is TGTGCCAGCAGTCGGACTCCCCCGGTCCAGCCCCAGCATTTT.